The 10 T cell receptor beta chains reported below all come from one sample, sequenced in a study of technical replicates of blood from a handful of donors. Profiling relied on immunoSEQ multiplex PCR, and the TCRdb table lists in-frame clones only, not all of them. The sample holds about 79,000 clones, 91% seen once. The sample comprised T cells isolated from PBMCs. Receptors originate from a human donor in good health. Some clones in this sample may be carry-over from other donors' samples.

The chain recombines TRBV21-1 with TRBJ1-6. TRBV21-1 is described as a pseudogene. The CDR3 totals 18 residues. The CDR3: CASSVYLATHNHNSPLHF. Written as DNA, the CDR3 is TGTGCCAGCAGTGTGTACCTAGCTACACATAATCATAATTCACCCCTCCACTTT.

V usage is TRBV30 and J usage is TRBJ1-2; 10 bases are shared with TRBD1. V was pared by 0 bases and J by 4 bases, with 5 bases of the junction left unmatched. This CDR3 has 15 residues. Germline loops: CDR1 GTSNPN, CDR2 SVGIG (reference sequence). CDR3 sequence (DNA): TGTGCCTGGAGTGTCCCGGGACAGGGGACCTATGGCTACACCTTC. It encodes CAWSVPGQGTYGYTF.

The CDR3 DNA is TGTGCCAGCAGCCCGACCGCGGGAGCTTGGGACATTCAGTACTTC. Encoded protein: CASSPTAGAWDIQYF. The chain combines TRBV7-3 with TRBJ2-4, with 7 bases matching TRBD2. Germline V gene lookup returns CDR1 SGHTA and CDR2 FQGTGA. The trim removed 5 bases at V and 8 bases at J, leaving 12 bases unmatched. CDR3 size: 15 residues.

The rearrangement uses TRBV28 and TRBJ1-1; D is possibly TRBD1 (5 bases). Germline assignment: CDR1 MDHEN and CDR2 SYDVKM. Deletions cut 2 bases from V and 4 bases from J, with 8 bases between. This CDR3 comprises 13 residues. CDR3 sequence: CASSLQGGTEAFF. The CDR3 region has the DNA TGTGCCAGCAGTTTACAGGGTGGCACTGAAGCTTTCTTT.

A single count supports this clone. The chain joins TRBV4-2 to TRBJ2-1; TRBD2 agrees at 7 bases. This CDR3 is 15 amino acids long. The germline CDR1 and CDR2 sequences are LGHNA and YNFKEQ. V shed 3 bases and J 4 bases; nucleotides not matched to a gene: 6. The CDR3 is CASSQQRDFYNEQFF. The DNA of the CDR3 is TGTGCCAGCAGCCAGCAGCGGGACTTTTACAATGAGCAGTTCTTC.

The chain combines TRBV7-8 with TRBJ2-7, with 9 bases identical to TRBD1. The CDR3 spans 13 residues. Unmatched junction bases numbered 0, after V lost 1 base and J lost 5 bases. CDR1 is SGHVS and CDR2 is FQNEAQ in the germline V gene. In DNA, the CDR3 is TGTGCCAGCAGCTTAGGGACAGGGGACGAGCAGTACTTC. Its translation: CASSLGTGDEQYF.

The chain joins TRBV19 to TRBJ2-1; the match to TRBD1 covers 8 bases. This CDR3 has 17 amino acids. The V segment lost 3 bases and the J segment 0 bases; nucleotides outside the gene matches: 7. Germline CDR1 LNHDA, CDR2 SQIVND (reference sequence). The CDR3 nucleotides read TGTGCCAGTAGTATCGTCAGGGGGCAGAGCTCCTACAATGAGCAGTTCTTC. Translation gives CASSIVRGQSSYNEQFF.

The chain recombines TRBV7-7 with TRBJ2-2; 9 positions match TRBD1. This CDR3 has 15 residues. Losses at the gene ends were 3 bases for V and 5 bases for J; bases not matched to a gene: 4. Germline-derived CDR1 and CDR2 are SSHAT and FNYEAQ (reference sequence). The CDR3 nucleotides are TGTGCCAGCAGCTTGGGGACAGGGATTACCGGGGAGCTGTTTTTT. This codes for CASSLGTGITGELFF.

The chain couples TRBV7-2 to TRBJ2-7, with 14 nucleotides matching TRBD2. From germline, CDR1 is SGHTA and CDR2 FQGNSA. V shed 5 bases, J shed 7 bases, and the junction held 7 bases outside the gene matches. The CDR3 has 15 amino acids. CDR3 bases: TGTGCCAGCAGCGCGGGACTAGCGGGAGTGGAAGAGCAGTACTTC. Its protein is CASSAGLAGVEEQYF. The whole variable domain, filled in from reference TRBV7-2 and TRBJ2-7, reads GAGVSQSPSNKVTEKGKDVELRCDPISGHTALYWYRQSLGQGLEFLIYFQGNSAPDKSGLPSDRFSAERTGGSVSTLTIQRTQQEDSAVYLCASSAGLAGVEEQYFGPGTRLTVT.

The chain has TRBV21-1 and TRBJ2-7; the table assigns TRBD2, which was not confirmed against the DNA. TRBV21-1 is described as a pseudogene. The CDR3 loop spans 13 amino acids. CDR3 in DNA: TGTGCCAGCAGCGGGAGTAAAGGCTACGAGCAGTACTTC. As protein: CASSGSKGYEQYF.